Each of the 4 T cell receptor beta chains below was sequenced from the same sample in a study of blood T cell repertoires in COVID-19. The repertoire was sequenced with immunoSEQ multiplex PCR; TCRdb's copy has only in-frame clones and lacks some. The data hold 140,000 or so clones, with more than 85% observed a single time. Sequenced input: peripheral blood. Receptor source: a human donor in a cohort sampled during active COVID-19.

This chain uses TRBV7-9 with TRBJ1-4; TRBD1 matches 10 bases. In germline, CDR1 is SEHNR, CDR2 FQNEAQ (reference sequence). J was trimmed by 7 bases and V by 3 bases; bases with no gene match: 8. This CDR3 has 16 amino acids. The CDR3 is CASSLNFGTGVEKLFF. In DNA form, the CDR3 reads TGTGCCAGCAGCTTGAACTTCGGGACAGGGGTTGAAAAACTGTTTTTT.

This chain links TRBV23-1 with TRBJ2-7, with 10 bases that match TRBD1. TRBV23-1 is given ORF status, its function remaining uncertain. The CDR3 has 18 amino acids. Trimming removed 0 bases from V and 2 bases from J; junction bases left unmatched: 10. The CDR3 nucleotides read TGCGCCAGCAGTCAATCACCGGGACAGGGGACTATCACCTACGAGCAGTACTTC. This codes for CASSQSPGQGTITYEQYF.

The chain carries TRBV11-2 and TRBJ2-3; TRBD2 aligns across 12 bases. Germline CDR1 and CDR2: SGHAT and FQNNGV. The length of the CDR3 is 16 residues. The junction had 4 bases not matched to a gene; V was cut back by 2 bases and J by 4 bases. The CDR3 protein is CASSLRLAGGADTQYF. The CDR3 nucleotides read TGTGCCAGCAGCTTAAGGCTAGCGGGAGGGGCAGATACGCAGTATTTT.

V and J are TRBV6-5 and TRBJ2-3; 9 bases are a match to TRBD1. The germline V gene has CDR1 MNHEY and CDR2 SVGAGI. Trimming took 2 bases from V and 3 from J; bases not matched to a gene: 6. The CDR3 contains 16 residues. The DNA of the CDR3 is TGTGCCAGCAGTTACCACAGGGGGCGGGGGACAGATACGCAGTATTTT. Its translation: CASSYHRGRGTDTQYF.